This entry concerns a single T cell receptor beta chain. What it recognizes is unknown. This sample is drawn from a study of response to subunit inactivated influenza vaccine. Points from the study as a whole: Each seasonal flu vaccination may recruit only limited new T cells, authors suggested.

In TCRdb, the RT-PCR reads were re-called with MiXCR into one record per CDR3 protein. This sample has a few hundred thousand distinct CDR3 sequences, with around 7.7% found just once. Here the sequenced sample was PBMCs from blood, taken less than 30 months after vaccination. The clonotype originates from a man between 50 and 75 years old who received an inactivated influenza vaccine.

The CDR3 nucleotides read TGTGCCAGCAGTGTATACCAACGGGAGGGCCTCTACAATGAGCAGTTCTTC. Translating gives CASSVYQREGLYNEQFF. The J gene is TRBJ2-1, the V gene TRBV6-1; 8 bases line up with TRBD2. V lost 4 bases, J lost 3 bases, and 11 bases stayed unmatched. This CDR3 is built from 17 residues. In germline, CDR1 is MNHNS, CDR2 SASEGT.